One sample yielded the 10 T cell receptor beta chains listed below, sequenced in a study of cytomegalovirus exposure and HLA in healthy donors. PCR employed 60 Vbeta and 13 Jbeta primers. Generated by immunoSEQ multiplex PCR, the TCRdb table keeps only in-frame clones and is missing some. Among fewer than 200,000 clones, 80% were seen once, and the ten largest hold approximately 4.8%. Sequences were obtained from PBMCs. The receptors here all came from a man younger than 40 in good health and CMV-seronegative.

CDR3 sequence reads: CASSPPRDGYTF. CDR3 in DNA: TGTGCCAGCAGCCCCCCCCGGGATGGCTACACCTTC. The chain links TRBV7-9 to TRBJ1-2, with no clear D. CDR1 and CDR2 (germline): SEHNR, FQNEAQ (reference sequence). The CDR3 consists of 12 residues. V lost 5 bases and J lost 6, with 10 bases in between.

CDR3 bases: TGTGCCAGCAGTTTGGTCGGAGATTCACCCCTCCACTTT. This codes for CASSLVGDSPLHF. The V and J genes are TRBV27 and TRBJ1-6; no clear D. The germline V gene encodes CDR1 MNHEY and CDR2 SMNVEV (reference sequence). V lost 3 bases to trimming and J lost 8 bases, with 8 bases between them. The CDR3 has 13 amino acids.

This chain connects TRBV19 to TRBJ1-2, with D possibly matching TRBD1 (5 bases). Per germline, CDR1 LNHDA and CDR2 SQIVND (reference sequence). V was cut by 7 bases and J by 0 bases, with 15 bases left in between. The CDR3 is made up of 15 amino acids. The CDR3 here is CASTLGGSANYGYTF. The CDR3 DNA reads as TGTGCCAGTACCCTGGGGGGTTCGGCTAACTATGGCTACACCTTC.

This chain connects TRBV2 to TRBJ1-2; D unresolved. The germline V gene encodes CDR1 SNHLY and CDR2 FYNNEI. The CDR3 is 15 residues long. V lost 7 bases, J lost 4 bases, and 19 bases lay in between. CDR3 amino acids: CASTLGSGRSYGYTF. DNA of the CDR3: TGTGCCAGCACCCTTGGGTCAGGCCGTTCCTATGGCTACACCTTC. The whole variable domain, remainder taken from reference TRBV2 and TRBJ1-2, is EPEVTQTPSHQVTQMGQEVILRCVPISNHLYFYWYRQILGQKVEFLVSFYNNEISEKSEIFDDQFSVERPDGSNFTLKIRSTKLEDSAMYFCASTLGSGRSYGYTFGSGTRLTVV.

This chain connects TRBV29-1 to TRBJ2-5; TRBD1 might be the D (6 bases). The better agreement between TRBJ2-7 and the DNA end casts doubt on the J call. The CDR3 sequence is 13 residues long. Germline values: CDR1 SQVTM, CDR2 ANQGSEA. The CDR3 spells CSVDSGAGHEQYF. The CDR3 coding sequence is TGCAGCGTTGATTCAGGGGCTGGCCACGAGCAGTACTTC.

The genes are TRBV5-1 and TRBJ2-1; D possibly corresponds to TRBD2 (6 bases). From germline, CDR1 is SGHRS and CDR2 YFSETQ. V lost 0 bases, J lost 8 bases, and 12 bases lay in between. The CDR3 has 14 amino acids. The CDR3, as DNA: TGCGCCAGCAGCTTGGTACGGGAGCCGTATGAGCAGTTCTTC. Its protein product is CASSLVREPYEQFF.

This clone was seen only once. V gene TRBV28 combines with J gene TRBJ2-7, with D possibly TRBD2 on 6 matching bases. The CDR3 totals 14 residues. The ends were cut back, 7 bases at V and 7 bases at J, with 20 bases in the middle. Germline V CDR1 and CDR2: MDHEN, SYDVKM. The CDR3 spells CASKSGTLLFEQYF. CDR3 bases: TGTGCCAGCAAATCCGGGACTCTTCTCTTTGAGCAGTACTTC.

This clone turned up a few times. The CDR3 here is CASSLAGPDTQYF. The CDR3 DNA reads TGTGCCAGCAGCCTAGCTGGCCCAGATACGCAGTATTTT. J is TRBJ2-3 and V is TRBV9, with a weak D call TRBD2 (5 bases). The CDR3 runs 13 residues. Per the germline V gene, CDR1 is SGDLS and CDR2 is YYNGEE. Trimming removed 4 bases from V and 4 bases from J, with 10 bases in between.

The V gene is TRBV19, the J gene TRBJ2-1; 11 positions match TRBD2. Looked up from germline, CDR1 is LNHDA and CDR2 is SQIVND (reference sequence). The CDR3 has 16 residues. Trimming cost V 4 bases and J 3 bases; bases outside gene matches: 5. CDR3 sequence: CASSNPGTSGYNEQFF. The CDR3 bases are TGTGCCAGTAGTAATCCCGGGACTAGCGGCTACAATGAGCAGTTCTTC. Full variable domain (outside the CDR3, taken from reference TRBV19 and TRBJ2-1): DGGITQSPKYLFRKEGQNVTLSCEQNLNHDAMYWYRQDPGQGLRLIYYSQIVNDFQKGDIAEGYSVSREKKESFPLTVTSAQKNPTAFYLCASSNPGTSGYNEQFFGPGTRLTVL.

This clone was detected only once. V gene TRBV4-1 combines with J gene TRBJ2-7, with a tentative D call TRBD2 (6 bases). V shed 0 bases and J shed 5 bases, with 17 bases lying between them. This CDR3 is built from 16 residues. Germline V gene lookup returns CDR1 MGHRA and CDR2 YSYEKL. The CDR3, as DNA: TGCGCCAGCAGCCAAGATATTGTGGGGGGTGGCAACGAGCAGTACTTC. Translated, it gives CASSQDIVGGGNEQYF.